This TCR beta chain was identified in a study of blood T cell repertoires in COVID-19. At the level of the study: Researchers got acute and convalescent COVID-19 samples from the United States, Italy and Spain. The cDNA or gDNA used as material had been derived from T cells, B-cell-depleted T cells, or PBMCs.

The CDR3 is 14 amino acids. Germline V gene data show CDR1 as LGHDT and CDR2 as YNNKEL (reference sequence). Between the trimmed V and J ends, which lost 5 bases and 7 bases, there was a span of 17 bases. In the authors' methods: Nucleated cell counts were estimated from reference gene primer amplification. The data were produced by immunoSEQ multiplex PCR, yet TCRdb's version contains in-frame clones alone and is incomplete. That table gives V, J and clone size, and the DNA gave D and trimming. The sample has under 100,000 clones, about 85% seen once. The receptor comes from an elderly man with active or convalescent COVID-19. Sequences were obtained from peripheral blood. The genes are TRBV3-1 (or the pseudogene TRBV3-2) and TRBJ1-2; weak D call: TRBD1 (5 bases). The CDR3 DNA sequence: TGTGCCAGCAGCGTCGGGACTTTAGAGGCTGGCTACACCTTC. This translates into CASSVGTLEAGYTF.